The 22 T cell receptor beta chains listed next were all sequenced from one sample in a study of graft-versus-host responses after intestinal transplantation. Some clones are missing from TCRdb's copy, which holds only in-frame ones; the method was immunoSEQ multiplex PCR. The data show about 110,000 clones, 93% seen once. Antigens for these TCRs are unknown. Sequences were derived from unstimulated CD8+ T cells sorted from spleen or lymph node cells, sampled before intestinal transplant. The origin of the receptors is a human donor who received an intestinal transplant.

A few counts support this clone. The chain joins TRBV5-5 to TRBJ2-7; possibly TRBD2 for D (5 bases). Germline lookup yields CDR1 SGHKS and CDR2 YYEKEE (reference sequence). This CDR3 comprises 12 residues. Trimming removed 2 bases at V and 9 bases at J, with 12 bases between. CDR3 residues: CASSFTGDGQYF. CDR3 nucleotides: TGTGCCAGCAGCTTTACCGGGGATGGGCAGTACTTC.

DNA for the CDR3: TGTGCCAGCAGACCTATCCGGGAGCTGTTTTTT. Translated: CASRPIRELFF. V is TRBV27 and J is TRBJ2-2; D ambiguous. Germline loops: CDR1 MNHEY, CDR2 SMNVEV (reference sequence). V lost 6 bases, J lost 9 bases, and 8 bases lay in between. The CDR3 is 11 residues long.

The chain joins TRBV14 to TRBJ2-1; a weak D match, TRBD1 (6 bases). This CDR3 spans 13 amino acids. The germline CDR1 and CDR2 sequences are SGHDN and FVKESK. V lost 1 base to trimming and J lost 9 bases, with 10 bases between them. The CDR3 here is CASSQVQGIEQFF. In DNA, the CDR3 is TGTGCCAGCAGCCAAGTACAGGGAATTGAGCAGTTCTTC.

This sequence joins TRBV29-1 and TRBJ1-3, with D tentatively TRBD1 (6 bases). The CDR3 spans 13 residues. The V and J ends lost 4 bases and 3 bases respectively, with 10 bases between them. The germline V gene has CDR1 SQVTM and CDR2 ANQGSEA. The CDR3 nucleotides read TGCAGCGTTGTAGACAGGCGTGGAAACACCATATATTTT. Encoded protein: CSVVDRRGNTIYF.

The gene calls are TRBV13 and TRBJ2-1, with TRBD1 matching 11 bases. This CDR3 is 16 amino acids long. V lost 5 bases, J lost 4 bases, and 7 bases stayed unmatched. Germline V gene data show CDR1 as PRHDT and CDR2 as FYEKMQ (reference sequence). CDR3 loop: CASSKRTGGSYNEQFF. The CDR3 DNA is TGTGCCAGCAGCAAACGGACAGGGGGCTCGTACAATGAGCAGTTCTTC. The full variable domain, in which reference TRBV13 and TRBJ2-1 provide the parts outside the CDR3, is AAGVIQSPRHLIKEKRETATLKCYPIPRHDTVYWYQQGPGQDPQFLISFYEKMQSDKGSIPDRFSAQQFSDYHSELNMSSLELGDSALYFCASSKRTGGSYNEQFFGPGTRLTVL.

The chain employs TRBV5-6 and TRBJ1-1; TRBD1 matches at 8 bases. CDR3 size: 14 residues. CDR1 and CDR2 (germline): SGHDT, YYEEEE. V lost 0 bases to trimming and J lost 5 bases; unmatched junction nucleotides: 3. CDR3 region: CASSLGTGHTEAFF. The CDR3 region has the DNA TGTGCCAGCAGCTTGGGGACAGGGCATACTGAAGCTTTCTTT.

This chain connects TRBV5-6 to TRBJ2-7; unclear D gene. The CDR3 has 14 residues. Trimming took 0 bases from V and 3 from J, leaving 10 bases between them. The germline gives CDR1 SGHDT, CDR2 YYEEEE. DNA of the CDR3: TGTGCCAGCAGCTTGGTAGCCACCAGCTACGAGCAGTACTTC. As protein: CASSLVATSYEQYF.

The genes are TRBV25-1 and TRBJ2-3; 9 nucleotides line up with TRBD2. The germline V gene encodes CDR1 MGHDK and CDR2 SYGVNS. V trimming: 1 base; J trimming: 4 bases; junction bases outside the gene matches: 6. The CDR3 consists of 16 residues. The CDR3 coding sequence is TGTGCCAGCAGTGAATTGGTTAGCGGGAGCGCAGATACGCAGTATTTT. Translating it yields CASSELVSGSADTQYF.

The chain has TRBV4-1 and TRBJ2-3; D is ambiguous. With 5 bases removed from V and 3 bases from J, the gap between germline ends came to 9 bases. This CDR3 spans 13 amino acids. Germline CDR1 and CDR2: MGHRA and YSYEKL. The CDR3 reads CASSAGLTDTQYF. CDR3 coding DNA: TGCGCCAGCAGCGCCGGCCTAACAGATACGCAGTATTTT.

A single count supports this clone. This chain connects TRBV27 to TRBJ1-1, with a possible D match to TRBD1 (5 bases). The CDR3 runs to 12 residues. Trimming cost V 5 bases and J 5 bases, with 9 bases left between them. The germline V gene has CDR1 MNHEY and CDR2 SMNVEV (reference sequence). CDR3 sequence: CASSNQGTEAFF. As DNA, the CDR3 is TGTGCCAGCAGTAATCAGGGAACTGAAGCTTTCTTT.

Here the CDR3 reads CASSVGTGQWRNEQYF. For the CDR3, the DNA is TGTGCCAGTAGTGTAGGGACAGGCCAGTGGAGGAACGAGCAGTACTTC. This chain uses TRBV19 with TRBJ2-7; 8 bases map to TRBD1. J was trimmed by 5 bases and V by 5 bases; bases with no gene match: 14. CDR3 length: 16 amino acids. Germline CDR1 LNHDA, CDR2 SQIVND (reference sequence).

The chain recombines TRBV28 with TRBJ1-3, with 8 bases matching TRBD1. CDR1 and CDR2 from the germline V gene are MDHEN and SYDVKM. The V segment lost 6 bases and the J segment 2 bases; nucleotides outside the gene matches: 6. CDR3 length equals 15 residues. The CDR3 loop reads CASRLTGGAGNTIYF. The CDR3 bases are TGTGCCAGCAGACTTACAGGGGGAGCTGGAAACACCATATATTTT.

This chain joins TRBV9 and TRBJ1-1; 8 bases match TRBD1. J lost 5 bases, V lost 4 bases, and 10 bases had no gene match. CDR1 is SGDLS and CDR2 is YYNGEE in the germline V gene. CDR3 length: 15 amino acids. CDR3 nucleotides: TGTGCCAGCAGCCCGACCTCAACAGGGGGGACTGAAGCTTTCTTT. This sequence encodes CASSPTSTGGTEAFF.

V gene TRBV7-9 combines with J gene TRBJ1-1, with a possible D match to TRBD1 (6 bases). Trimming shortened V by 3 bases and J by 5 bases, and 13 bases separated the two germline ends. This CDR3 is built from 14 residues. Looked up from germline, CDR1 is SEHNR and CDR2 is FQNEAQ (reference sequence). The CDR3 sequence: CASSFGGLETEAFF. In DNA, the CDR3 is TGTGCCAGCAGCTTTGGGGGGCTCGAAACTGAAGCTTTCTTT.

The chain carries TRBV2 and TRBJ2-1; D gene unclear. CDR1 and CDR2 (germline): SNHLY, FYNNEI. V was cut by 6 bases and J by 7 bases, with 10 bases left in between. This CDR3 is 12 amino acids long. The CDR3 spells CASSWFKNEQFF. The CDR3 coding sequence is TGTGCCAGCAGCTGGTTCAAGAATGAGCAGTTCTTC.

The V call is TRBV19, the J call TRBJ2-4, with D uncertain. Trimming pared 3 bases from V and 0 bases from J, leaving 9 bases between. This CDR3 has 15 residues. Germline loops: CDR1 LNHDA, CDR2 SQIVND (reference sequence). The CDR3 reads CASSISAIAKNIQYF. The CDR3 DNA follows: TGTGCCAGTAGTATTTCAGCTATAGCCAAAAACATTCAGTACTTC.

This clone came up a few times. The chain employs TRBV6-1 and TRBJ2-1, with 10 bases identical to TRBD2. Germline V gene lookup returns CDR1 MNHNS and CDR2 SASEGT. The CDR3 consists of 17 residues. With 2 bases clipped from V and 2 bases from J, the junction kept 6 bases outside the gene matches. DNA for the CDR3: TGTGCCAGCAGTGAAAGGCTAGCGGGAGAGGCCTACAATGAGCAGTTCTTC. Protein sequence: CASSERLAGEAYNEQFF.

The V call is TRBV19, the J call TRBJ2-7; tentatively, D is TRBD2 (5 bases). Trimming took 6 bases from V and 2 from J, leaving 14 bases between them. The CDR3 is made up of 14 amino acids. Germline V lookup: CDR1 LNHDA, CDR2 SQIVND (reference sequence). The CDR3 DNA follows: TGTGCCAGTAGCTTCGGGAAAGGAACCTACGAGCAGTACTTC. It is translated as CASSFGKGTYEQYF. The full variable domain, its missing parts supplied by reference TRBV19 and TRBJ2-7, is DGGITQSPKYLFRKEGQNVTLSCEQNLNHDAMYWYRQDPGQGLRLIYYSQIVNDFQKGDIAEGYSVSREKKESFPLTVTSAQKNPTAFYLCASSFGKGTYEQYFGPGTRLTVT.

The CDR3, as DNA: TGTGCCAGCAGACCGACAGGGCTGCACTATGGCTACACCTTC. Encoded protein: CASRPTGLHYGYTF. The chain is built from TRBV6-6 and TRBJ1-2; 7 bases align to TRBD1. The CDR3 runs 14 residues. Germline V CDR1 and CDR2: MNHNY, SVGAGI (reference sequence). The trim removed 6 bases at V and 3 bases at J, leaving 7 bases unmatched.

Details on this clone: Sequence at one end of the junction differs from germline and may be a read error. The same CDR3 can be traced to other DNA sequences in this sample. The CDR3: CASSLEAGGSTDTQYF. CDR3 bases: TGTGCCAGCAGCCTAGAGGCGGGAGGGAGCACAGATACGCAGTATTTT. The chain links TRBV11-2 to TRBJ2-3; the match to TRBD2 covers 9 bases. The CDR3 contains 16 residues. CDR1 and CDR2 (germline): SGHAT, FQNNGV.

V usage is TRBV4-1 and J usage is TRBJ2-1, with D tentatively TRBD1 or TRBD2 (5 bases each). This CDR3 is built from 15 residues. V was cut by 0 bases and J by 4 bases, with 10 bases left in between. The germline V gene encodes CDR1 MGHRA and CDR2 YSYEKL. The CDR3 nucleotides are TGCGCCAGCAGCCAAGACGGGACGGAATACAATGAGCAGTTCTTC. It translates to CASSQDGTEYNEQFF.

This clone came up once. The V call is TRBV5-6, the J call TRBJ1-2; TRBD1 agrees at 7 bases. Looked up from germline, CDR1 is SGHDT and CDR2 is YYEEEE. The CDR3 extends over 14 amino acids. Germline trimming cut 4 bases from V and 7 bases from J; bases unmatched to any gene: 10. CDR3: CASSLSDRDRGYTF. DNA of the CDR3: TGTGCCAGCAGCCTCAGTGACAGGGACCGTGGCTACACCTTC. Filled out from reference TRBV5-6 and TRBJ1-2, the complete variable domain reads DAGVTQSPTHLIKTRGQQVTLRCSPKSGHDTVSWYQQALGQGPQFIFQYYEEEERQRGNFPDRFSGHQFPNYSSELNVNALLLGDSALYLCASSLSDRDRGYTFGSGTRLTVV.